This TCR beta chain originates from a study of glioma-infiltrating T cells after dendritic cell vaccination. Turning to the study itself: Autologous tumor lysate-pulsed dendritic cell vaccination was given between the early 2000s and the early 2010s.

Time point specified: after dendritic cell vaccination, including at tumor progression/relapse. No glioblastoma patient carried an isocitrate dehydrogenase mutation. TCRB CDR3 was amplified from 2 ug genomic DNA or less. The PCR used 60 V beta and 13 J beta primers. Only in-frame clones appear in the TCRdb table, and some are missing; sequencing was by immunoSEQ multiplex PCR. The repertoire holds under 75,000 clones, about 84% seen once, with roughly 10% in the top ten. This receptor was identified in a human donor with glioblastoma. The sequencing here drew on blood, taken after dendritic cell vaccination.

Here the CDR3 reads CSVVSAYEQYF. The CDR3 DNA sequence: TGCAGCGTTGTATCAGCCTACGAGCAGTACTTC. The chain carries TRBV29-1 and TRBJ2-7; D unresolved. The CDR3 loop spans 11 amino acids. V was shortened by 4 bases and J by 2 bases, with 6 bases between the two germline ends. Germline CDR1 and CDR2: SQVTM and ANQGSEA.